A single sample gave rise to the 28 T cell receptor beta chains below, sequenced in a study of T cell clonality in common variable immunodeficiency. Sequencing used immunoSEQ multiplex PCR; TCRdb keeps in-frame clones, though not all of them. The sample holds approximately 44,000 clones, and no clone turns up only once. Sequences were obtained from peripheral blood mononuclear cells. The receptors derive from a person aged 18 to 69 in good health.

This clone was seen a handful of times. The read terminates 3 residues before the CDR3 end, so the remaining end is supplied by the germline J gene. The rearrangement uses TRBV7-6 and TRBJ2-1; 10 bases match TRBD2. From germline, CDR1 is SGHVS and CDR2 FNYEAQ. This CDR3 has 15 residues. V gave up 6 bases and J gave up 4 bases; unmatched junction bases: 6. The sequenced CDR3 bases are TGTGCCAGCAGGGACGCTAGCGGGAGATACAATGAG. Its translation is CASRDASGRYNE. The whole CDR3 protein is CASRDASGRYNEQFF.

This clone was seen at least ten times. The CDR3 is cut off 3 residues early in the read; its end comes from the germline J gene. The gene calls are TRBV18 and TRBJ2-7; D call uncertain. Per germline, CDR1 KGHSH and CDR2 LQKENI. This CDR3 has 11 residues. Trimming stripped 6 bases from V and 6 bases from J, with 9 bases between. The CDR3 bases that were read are TGTGCCAGCTCTCGCACTGTCGAG. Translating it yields CASSRTVE. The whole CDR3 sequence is CASSRTVEQYF.

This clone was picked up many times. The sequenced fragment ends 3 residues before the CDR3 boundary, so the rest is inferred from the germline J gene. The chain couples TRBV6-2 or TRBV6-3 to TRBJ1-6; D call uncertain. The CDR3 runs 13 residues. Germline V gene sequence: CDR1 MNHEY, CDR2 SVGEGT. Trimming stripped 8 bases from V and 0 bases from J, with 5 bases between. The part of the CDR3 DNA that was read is TGTGCCAGCCAGAGCTCCTATAATTCACCC. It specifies CASQSSYNSP. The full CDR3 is CASQSSYNSPLHF.

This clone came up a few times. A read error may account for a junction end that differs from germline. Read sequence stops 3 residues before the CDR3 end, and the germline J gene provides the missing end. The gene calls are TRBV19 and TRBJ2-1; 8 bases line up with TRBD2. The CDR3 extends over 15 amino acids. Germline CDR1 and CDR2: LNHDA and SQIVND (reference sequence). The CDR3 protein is CASTLSGSSHNEQFF. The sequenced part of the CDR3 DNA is TGTGCCAGTACTCTCAGCGGGAGCTCCCACAATGAG.

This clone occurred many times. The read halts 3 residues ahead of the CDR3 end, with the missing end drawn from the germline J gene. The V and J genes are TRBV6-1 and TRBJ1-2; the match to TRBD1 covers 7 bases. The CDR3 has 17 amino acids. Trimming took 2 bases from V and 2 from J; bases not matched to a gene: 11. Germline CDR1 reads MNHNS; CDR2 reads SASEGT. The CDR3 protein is CASSEYGTVRVNYGYTF. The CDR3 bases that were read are TGTGCCAGCAGTGAATACGGGACAGTAAGGGTAAACTATGGC.

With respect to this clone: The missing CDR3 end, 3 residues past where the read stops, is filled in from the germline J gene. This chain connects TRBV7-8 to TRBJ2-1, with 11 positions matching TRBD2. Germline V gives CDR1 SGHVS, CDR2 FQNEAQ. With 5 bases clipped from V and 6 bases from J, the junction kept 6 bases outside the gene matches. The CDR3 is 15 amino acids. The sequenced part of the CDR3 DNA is TGTGCCAGCAGCAACATAGCGGGAGGGTTCAATGAG. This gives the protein CASSNIAGGFNE. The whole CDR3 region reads CASSNIAGGFNEQFF.

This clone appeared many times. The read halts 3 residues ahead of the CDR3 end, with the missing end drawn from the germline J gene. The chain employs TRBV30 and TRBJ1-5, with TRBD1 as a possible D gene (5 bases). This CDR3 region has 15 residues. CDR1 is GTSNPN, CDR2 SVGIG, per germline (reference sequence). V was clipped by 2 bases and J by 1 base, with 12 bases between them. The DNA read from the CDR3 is TGTGCCTGGAGTAAAGGGGATATAAGCAATCAGCCC. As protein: CAWSKGDISNQP. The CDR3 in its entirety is CAWSKGDISNQPQHF. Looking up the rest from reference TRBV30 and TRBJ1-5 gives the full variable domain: SQTIHQWPATLVQPVGSPLSLECTVEGTSNPNLYWYRQAAGRGLQLLFYSVGIGQISSEVPQNLSASRPQDRQFILSSKKLLLSDSGFYLCAWSKGDISNQPQHFGDGTRLSIL.

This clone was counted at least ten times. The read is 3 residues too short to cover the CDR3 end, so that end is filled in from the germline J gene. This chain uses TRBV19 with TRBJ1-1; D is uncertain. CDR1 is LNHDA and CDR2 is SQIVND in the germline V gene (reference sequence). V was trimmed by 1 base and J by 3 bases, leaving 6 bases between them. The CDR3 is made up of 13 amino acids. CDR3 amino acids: CASSIALYTEAFF. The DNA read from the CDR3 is TGTGCCAGTAGTATAGCCCTATACACTGAA.

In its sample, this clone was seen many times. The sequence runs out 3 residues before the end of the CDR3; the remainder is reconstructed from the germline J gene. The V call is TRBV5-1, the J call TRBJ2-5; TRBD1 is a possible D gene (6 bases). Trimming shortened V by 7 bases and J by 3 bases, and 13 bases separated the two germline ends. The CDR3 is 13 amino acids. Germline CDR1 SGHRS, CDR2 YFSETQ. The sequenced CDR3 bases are TGCGCCAGCCAGGACAGCCCCAAAGAGACC. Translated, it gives CASQDSPKET. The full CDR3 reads CASQDSPKETQYF.

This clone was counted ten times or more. Partial CDR3 DNA: TGCAGTGCTAGGATTAGTGGGCAAGCAAATGAG. The encoded protein is CSARISGQANE. The whole CDR3 region reads CSARISGQANEQFF. J is TRBJ2-1 and V is TRBV20-1; D gene ambiguous. The sequenced fragment ends 3 residues before the CDR3 boundary, so the rest is inferred from the germline J gene. The V end was cut by 3 bases, the J end by 7 bases, with 16 bases between. CDR1 DFQATT and CDR2 SNEGSKA come from the germline V gene (reference sequence). The CDR3 consists of 14 residues.

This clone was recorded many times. The DNA read from the CDR3 is TGTGCCAGCAGCCGACAGGGAGTCACTGAA. Its translation: CASSRQGVTE. The full CDR3 protein is CASSRQGVTEAFF. This rearrangement joins TRBV2 to TRBJ1-1; TRBD1 agrees at 7 bases. From the germline J gene comes the end of the CDR3, since the read stops 3 residues before it. The CDR3 is 13 amino acids. The trim removed 6 bases at V and 4 bases at J, leaving 5 bases unmatched. Germline values: CDR1 SNHLY, CDR2 FYNNEI.

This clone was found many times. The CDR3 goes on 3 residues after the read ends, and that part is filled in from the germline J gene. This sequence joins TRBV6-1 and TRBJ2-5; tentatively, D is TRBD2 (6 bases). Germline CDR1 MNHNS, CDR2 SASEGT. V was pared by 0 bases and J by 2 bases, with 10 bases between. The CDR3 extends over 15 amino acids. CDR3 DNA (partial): TGTGCCAGCAGTGAAGCAGGAGGGTTACAAGAGACC. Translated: CASSEAGGLQET. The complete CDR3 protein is CASSEAGGLQETQYF.

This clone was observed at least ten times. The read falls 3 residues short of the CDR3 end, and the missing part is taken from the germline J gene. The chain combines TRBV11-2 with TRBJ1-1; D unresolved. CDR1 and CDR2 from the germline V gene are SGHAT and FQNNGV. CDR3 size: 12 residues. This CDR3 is CASSLQTVEAFF. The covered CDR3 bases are TGTGCCAGCAGCTTACAAACAGTCGAA.

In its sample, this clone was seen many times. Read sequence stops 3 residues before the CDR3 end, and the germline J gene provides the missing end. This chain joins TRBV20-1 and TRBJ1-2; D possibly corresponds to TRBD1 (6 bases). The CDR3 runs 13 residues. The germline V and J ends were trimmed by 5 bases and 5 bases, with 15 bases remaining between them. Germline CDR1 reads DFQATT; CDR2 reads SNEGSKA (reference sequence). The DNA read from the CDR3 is TGCAGTGCTGGAATGGACAGTGCTTATGGC. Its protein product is CSAGMDSAYG. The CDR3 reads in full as CSAGMDSAYGYTF.

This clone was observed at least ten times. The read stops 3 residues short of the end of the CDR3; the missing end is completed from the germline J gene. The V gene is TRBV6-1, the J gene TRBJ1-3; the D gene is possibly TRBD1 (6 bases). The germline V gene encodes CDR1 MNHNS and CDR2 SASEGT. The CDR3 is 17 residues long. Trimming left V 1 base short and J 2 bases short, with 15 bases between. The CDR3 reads CASSEGVTGFAGNTIYF. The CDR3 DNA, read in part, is TGTGCCAGCAGTGAAGGGGTAACAGGGTTCGCTGGAAACACC.

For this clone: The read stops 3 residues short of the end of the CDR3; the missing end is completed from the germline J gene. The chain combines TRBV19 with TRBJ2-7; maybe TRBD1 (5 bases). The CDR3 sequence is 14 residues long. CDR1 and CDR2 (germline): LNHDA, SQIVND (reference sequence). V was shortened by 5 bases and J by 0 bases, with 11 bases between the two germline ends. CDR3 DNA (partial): TGTGCCAGTAGTGCCCACAGGAGCTCCTACGAG. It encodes CASSAHRSSYE. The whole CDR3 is CASSAHRSSYEQYF. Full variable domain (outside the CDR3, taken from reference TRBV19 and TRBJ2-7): DGGITQSPKYLFRKEGQNVTLSCEQNLNHDAMYWYRQDPGQGLRLIYYSQIVNDFQKGDIAEGYSVSREKKESFPLTVTSAQKNPTAFYLCASSAHRSSYEQYFGPGTRLTVT.

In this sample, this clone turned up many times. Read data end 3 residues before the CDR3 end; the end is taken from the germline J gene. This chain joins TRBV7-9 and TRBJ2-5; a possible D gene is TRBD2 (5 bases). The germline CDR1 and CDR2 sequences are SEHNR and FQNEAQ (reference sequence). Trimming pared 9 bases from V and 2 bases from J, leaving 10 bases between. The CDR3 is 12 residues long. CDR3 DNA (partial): TGTGCCAGTGAAACGGGGCAAGAGACC. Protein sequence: CASETGQET. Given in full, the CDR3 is CASETGQETQYF.

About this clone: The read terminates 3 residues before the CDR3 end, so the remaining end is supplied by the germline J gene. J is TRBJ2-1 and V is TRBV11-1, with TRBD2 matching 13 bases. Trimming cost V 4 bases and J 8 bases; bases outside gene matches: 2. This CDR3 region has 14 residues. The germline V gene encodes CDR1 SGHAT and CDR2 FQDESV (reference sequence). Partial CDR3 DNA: TGTGCCAGCAGCTGGACTAGCGGGAGCGATGAG. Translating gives CASSWTSGSDE. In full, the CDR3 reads CASSWTSGSDEQFF. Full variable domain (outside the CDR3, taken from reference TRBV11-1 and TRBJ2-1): EAEVAQSPRYKITEKSQAVAFWCDPISGHATLYWYRQILGQGPELLVQFQDESVVDDSQLPKDRFSAERLKGVDSTLKIQPAELGDSAMYLCASSWTSGSDEQFFGPGTRLTVL.

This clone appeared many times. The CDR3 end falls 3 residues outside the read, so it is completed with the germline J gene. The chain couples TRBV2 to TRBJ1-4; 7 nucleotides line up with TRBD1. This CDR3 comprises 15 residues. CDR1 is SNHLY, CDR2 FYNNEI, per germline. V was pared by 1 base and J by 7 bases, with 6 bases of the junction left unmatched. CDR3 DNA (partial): TGTGCCAGCAGTGAAGTTACAGGGGTGGGTGAAAAA. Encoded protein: CASSEVTGVGEK. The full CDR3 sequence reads CASSEVTGVGEKLFF.

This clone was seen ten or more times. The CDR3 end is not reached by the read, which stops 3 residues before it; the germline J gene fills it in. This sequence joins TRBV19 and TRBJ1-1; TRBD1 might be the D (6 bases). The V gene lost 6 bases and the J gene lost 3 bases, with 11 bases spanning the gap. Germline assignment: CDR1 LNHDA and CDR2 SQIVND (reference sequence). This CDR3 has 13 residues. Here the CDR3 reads CASSRDTYTEAFF. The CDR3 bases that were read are TGTGCCAGTAGCCGGGACACCTACACTGAA.

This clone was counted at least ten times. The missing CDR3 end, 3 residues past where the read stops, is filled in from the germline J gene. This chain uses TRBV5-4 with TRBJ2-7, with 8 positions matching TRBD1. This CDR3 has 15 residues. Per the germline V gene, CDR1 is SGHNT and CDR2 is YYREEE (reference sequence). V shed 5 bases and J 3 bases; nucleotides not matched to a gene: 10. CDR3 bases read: TGTGCCAGCAGTCTTGATGGACAGGGACTCTACGAG. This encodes CASSLDGQGLYE. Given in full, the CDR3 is CASSLDGQGLYEQYF.

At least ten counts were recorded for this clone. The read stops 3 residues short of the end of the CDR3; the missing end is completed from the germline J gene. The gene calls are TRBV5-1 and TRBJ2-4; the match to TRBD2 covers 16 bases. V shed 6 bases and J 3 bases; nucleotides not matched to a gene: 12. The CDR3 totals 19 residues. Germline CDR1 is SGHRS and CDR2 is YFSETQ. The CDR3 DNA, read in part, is TGCGCCAGCAAGGATGGGGGACTAGCGGGGGGGCTGAGCAAAAACATT. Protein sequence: CASKDGGLAGGLSKNI. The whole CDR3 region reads CASKDGGLAGGLSKNIQYF.

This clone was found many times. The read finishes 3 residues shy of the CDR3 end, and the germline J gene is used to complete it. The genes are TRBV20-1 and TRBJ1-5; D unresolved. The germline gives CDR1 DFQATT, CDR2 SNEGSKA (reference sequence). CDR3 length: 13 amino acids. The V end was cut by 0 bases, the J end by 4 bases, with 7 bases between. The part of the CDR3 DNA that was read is TGCAGTGCTAGAGATCAGGTAAATCAGCCC. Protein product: CSARDQVNQP. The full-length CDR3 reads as CSARDQVNQPQHF.

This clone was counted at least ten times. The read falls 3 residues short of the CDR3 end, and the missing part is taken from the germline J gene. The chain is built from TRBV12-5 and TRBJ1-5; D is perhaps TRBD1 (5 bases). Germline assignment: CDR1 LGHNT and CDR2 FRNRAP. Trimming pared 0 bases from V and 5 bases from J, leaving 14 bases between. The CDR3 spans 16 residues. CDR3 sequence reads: CASGLVLAGGDQPQHF. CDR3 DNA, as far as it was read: TGTGCTAGTGGTTTGGTCCTTGCCGGGGGGGATCAGCCC. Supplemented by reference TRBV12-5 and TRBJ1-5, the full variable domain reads DARVTQTPRHKVTEMGQEVTMRCQPILGHNTVFWYRQTMMQGLELLAYFRNRAPLDDSGMPKDRFSAEMPDATLATLKIQPSEPRDSAVYFCASGLVLAGGDQPQHFGDGTRLSIL.

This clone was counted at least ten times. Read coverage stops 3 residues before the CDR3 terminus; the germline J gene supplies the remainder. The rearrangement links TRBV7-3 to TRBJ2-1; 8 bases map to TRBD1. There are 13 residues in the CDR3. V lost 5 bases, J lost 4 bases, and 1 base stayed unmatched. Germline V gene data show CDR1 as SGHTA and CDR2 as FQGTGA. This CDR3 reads CASSRTGYNEQFF. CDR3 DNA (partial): TGTGCCAGCAGCCGGACAGGGTACAATGAG. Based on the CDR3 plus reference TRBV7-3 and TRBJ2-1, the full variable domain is GAGVSQTPSNKVTEKGKYVELRCDPISGHTALYWYRQSLGQGPEFLIYFQGTGAADDSGLPNDRFFAVRPEGSVSTLKIQRTERGDSAVYLCASSRTGYNEQFFGPGTRLTVL.

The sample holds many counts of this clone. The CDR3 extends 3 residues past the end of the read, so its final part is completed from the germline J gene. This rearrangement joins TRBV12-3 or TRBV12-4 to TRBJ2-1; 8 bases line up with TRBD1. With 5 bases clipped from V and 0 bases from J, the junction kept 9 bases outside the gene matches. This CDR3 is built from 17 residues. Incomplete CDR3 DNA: TGTGCCAGCAGTCCAGGACAGGGAATGAGCTCCTACAATGAG. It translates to CASSPGQGMSSYNE. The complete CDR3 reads CASSPGQGMSSYNEQFF.

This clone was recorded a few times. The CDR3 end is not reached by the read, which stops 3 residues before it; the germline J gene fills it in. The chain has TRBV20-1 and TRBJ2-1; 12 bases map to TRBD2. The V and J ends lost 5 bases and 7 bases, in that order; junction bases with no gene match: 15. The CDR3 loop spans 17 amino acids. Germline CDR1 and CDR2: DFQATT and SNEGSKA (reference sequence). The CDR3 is CSAPLTSGSLRGNEQFF. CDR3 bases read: TGCAGTGCTCCTCTGACTAGCGGGAGTCTCCGGGGGAATGAG.

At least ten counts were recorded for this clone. CDR3 DNA, as far as it was read: TGTGCCAGCAGCTTGGCTATCTCTGGGGCCAACGTA. Translated: CASSLAISGANV. The whole CDR3 protein is CASSLAISGANVLFF. The V gene is TRBV5-4, the J gene TRBJ1-4, with D possibly TRBD1 on 5 matching bases. Read coverage stops 3 residues before the CDR3 terminus; the germline J gene supplies the remainder. CDR1 is SGHNT and CDR2 is YYREEE in the germline V gene (reference sequence). This CDR3 contains 15 residues. The full variable domain, with the rest looked up from reference TRBV5-4 and TRBJ1-4, is ETGVTQSPTHLIKTRGQQVTLRCSSQSGHNTVSWYQQALGQGPQFIFQYYREEENGRGNFPPRFSGLQFPNYSSELNVNALELDDSALYLCASSLAISGANVLFFGSGTQLSVL.